The rows below give T cell receptor beta chains drawn from one sample of a study of cytomegalovirus exposure and HLA in healthy donors. Method: immunoSEQ multiplex PCR; TCRdb's copy keeps in-frame clones and lacks some. Seen here are around 85,000 clones, 80% observed once, and the top ten hold under 8.5%. Input material: PBMCs. The receptors originated from a man aged 25-40 years in good health and CMV-seronegative. The CDR3 runs from the conserved cysteine through the conserved F or W. A D gene is named only where the DNA matches it firmly. Expanded clones are given a class, and other clones once, few, many or no size at all.

V: TRBV5-1
size: .
J: TRBJ2-2
D: .
CDR3: CASSFQGGPTDTGELFF
DNA: TGCGCCAGCAGCTTCCAGGGAGGCCCCACCGACACCGGGGAGCTGTTTTTT

V: TRBV5-6
size: .
J: TRBJ2-7
D: .
CDR3: CASSLVPGEYEQYF
DNA: TGTGCCAGCAGCTTGGTTCCGGGGGAGTACGAGCAGTACTTC

V: TRBV5-1
size: .
J: TRBJ2-2
D: TRBD1
CDR3: CASSLDRGTGELFF
DNA: TGCGCCAGCAGCTTGGACAGGGGCACCGGGGAGCTGTTTTTT

V: TRBV19
size: .
J: TRBJ1-1
D: TRBD1
CDR3: CASSIQGAGTEAFF
DNA: TGTGCCAGTAGTATCCAGGGGGCTGGCACTGAAGCTTTCTTT

V: TRBV15
size: few
J: TRBJ1-4
D: .
CDR3: CATSTYTGFKEKLFF
DNA: TGTGCCACCAGCACATATACAGGGTTTAAGGAAAAACTGTTTTTT

V: TRBV19
size: .
J: TRBJ1-2
D: .
CDR3: CASRSFYGYTF
DNA: TGTGCCAGTAGGTCCTTCTATGGCTACACCTTC

V: TRBV19
size: few
J: TRBJ2-7
D: .
CDR3: CASPTHNRVHSYEQYF
DNA: TGTGCCAGCCCCACTCACAACAGGGTACACTCCTACGAGCAGTACTTC

V: TRBV7-6
size: .
J: TRBJ1-2
D: .
CDR3: CASSSRLSGIKDGYTF
DNA: TGTGCCAGCAGCTCCCGCCTCTCGGGTATAAAAGATGGCTACACCTTC

V: TRBV25-1
size: .
J: TRBJ2-3
D: .
CDR3: CASSADPFGASTDTQYF
DNA: TGTGCCAGCAGTGCGGATCCGTTTGGGGCCAGCACAGATACGCAGTATTTT

V: TRBV2
size: .
J: TRBJ1-2
D: .
CDR3: CASSTPRGNKYTF
DNA: TGTGCCAGCAGTACCCCCCGGGGGAATAAGTACACCTTC

V: TRBV4-3
size: .
J: TRBJ1-2
D: TRBD1
CDR3: CASSQSGQGGYGYTF
DNA: TGCGCCAGCAGCCAATCGGGACAGGGGGGTTATGGCTACACCTTC

V: TRBV10-3
size: .
J: TRBJ2-3
D: TRBD2
CDR3: CAIRRTSGGPGDTQYF
DNA: TGTGCCATCAGGCGGACTAGCGGGGGCCCCGGGGATACGCAGTATTTT

V: TRBV20-1
size: .
J: TRBJ2-3
D: .
CDR3: CSAALTDTQYF
DNA: TGCAGTGCAGCATTGACAGATACGCAGTATTTT

V: TRBV30
size: .
J: TRBJ1-4
D: .
CDR3: CAWSRGSNEKLFF
DNA: TGTGCCTGGAGTAGAGGTTCTAATGAAAAACTGTTTTTT

V: TRBV2
size: .
J: TRBJ2-1
D: TRBD1
CDR3: CASSESLGTGWVQFF
DNA: TGTGCCAGCAGTGAATCTCTAGGGACAGGGTGGGTGCAGTTCTTC

V: TRBV6-4
size: .
J: TRBJ2-5
D: .
CDR3: CASSATGNQETQYF
DNA: TGTGCCAGCAGTGCCACAGGGAACCAAGAGACCCAGTACTTC

V: TRBV6-1
size: .
J: TRBJ2-1
D: .
CDR3: CASSASPGVREQFF
DNA: TGTGCCAGCAGTGCCAGTCCCGGGGTGAGGGAGCAGTTCTTC

V: TRBV30
size: .
J: TRBJ2-5
D: .
CDR3: CAWSDSLQETQYF
DNA: TGTGCCTGGAGCGACAGCCTCCAAGAGACCCAGTACTTC

V: TRBV7-3
size: few
J: TRBJ2-1
D: .
CDR3: CASSLSTGTYNEQFF
DNA: TGTGCCAGCAGCTTAAGTACAGGGACATACAATGAGCAGTTCTTC

V: TRBV2
size: few
J: TRBJ1-1
D: .
CDR3: CASSEGHVVGHAEAFF
DNA: TGTGCCAGCAGTGAGGGACATGTGGTCGGACACGCTGAAGCTTTCTTT

V: TRBV11-2
size: .
J: TRBJ2-3
D: .
CDR3: CASSLNLFSDTQYF
DNA: TGTGCCAGCAGCTTAAATCTGTTCTCAGATACGCAGTATTTT

V: TRBV2
size: once
J: TRBJ2-6
D: .
CDR3: CASRITGIPGANVLTF
DNA: TGTGCCAGCAGGATAACAGGAATCCCTGGGGCCAACGTCCTGACTTTC

V: TRBV9
size: .
J: TRBJ1-1
D: TRBD1
CDR3: CASSVGQGKSGTEAFF
DNA: TGTGCCAGCAGCGTTGGACAGGGTAAATCGGGCACTGAAGCTTTCTTT

V: TRBV5-1
size: once
J: TRBJ2-7
D: .
CDR3: CASSGGRSLAPLEQYF
DNA: TGCGCCAGCAGCGGGGGGAGGTCATTAGCCCCCCTCGAGCAGTACTTC

V: TRBV7-9
size: .
J: TRBJ1-1
D: .
CDR3: CASSPASLWATEAFF
DNA: TGTGCCAGCAGCCCCGCCTCCTTATGGGCCACTGAAGCTTTCTTT

V: TRBV6-1
size: once
J: TRBJ2-7
D: .
CDR3: CAVRDFSYEQYF
DNA: TGTGCCGTCCGGGACTTCTCCTACGAGCAGTACTTC

V: TRBV6-1
size: .
J: TRBJ2-7
D: TRBD2
CDR3: CASSERTSGGYEQYF
DNA: TGTGCCAGCAGTGAACGGACTAGCGGGGGATACGAGCAGTACTTC

V: TRBV27
size: .
J: TRBJ2-7
D: .
CDR3: CASSLNSYYEQYF
DNA: TGTGCCAGCAGTTTGAACAGTTACTACGAGCAGTACTTC

V: TRBV4-2
size: .
J: TRBJ2-7
D: .
CDR3: CASSQGTGQHEQYF
DNA: TGTGCCAGCAGCCAAGGTACAGGGCAACACGAGCAGTACTTC

V: TRBV15
size: .
J: TRBJ2-5
D: TRBD1
CDR3: CATSREVDRGQYF
DNA: TGTGCCACCAGCAGAGAGGTAGACAGGGGCCAGTACTTC

V: TRBV9
size: .
J: TRBJ2-5
D: .
CDR3: CASSVAPGSPGETQYF
DNA: TGTGCCAGCAGCGTGGCCCCAGGGTCCCCAGGGGAGACCCAGTACTTC

V: TRBV30
size: .
J: TRBJ2-2
D: .
CDR3: CAWMRLTNTGELLF
DNA: TGTGCCTGGATGCGCCTGACGAACACCGGGGAGCTGCTTTTT

V: TRBV6-5
size: .
J: TRBJ1-1
D: .
CDR3: CASSYAGEAFF
DNA: TGTGCCAGCAGTTACGCAGGAGAAGCTTTCTTT

V: TRBV10-1
size: .
J: TRBJ2-3
D: .
CDR3: CASSESGLAADTQYF
DNA: TGCGCCAGCAGTGAGTCAGGGCTAGCCGCAGATACGCAGTATTTT

V: TRBV19
size: .
J: TRBJ2-1
D: TRBD1
CDR3: CASSIHGQGLGEGQFF
DNA: TGTGCCAGTAGTATCCACGGACAGGGCCTCGGAGAGGGGCAGTTCTTC

V: TRBV7-6
size: few
J: TRBJ1-1
D: TRBD1
CDR3: CASSSPGTGDTEAFF
DNA: TGTGCCAGCAGCTCACCGGGGACAGGGGACACTGAAGCTTTCTTT

V: TRBV7-9
size: .
J: TRBJ2-2
D: .
CDR3: CASSFSNTGELFF
DNA: TGTGCCAGCAGCTTCTCGAACACCGGGGAGCTGTTTTTT

V: TRBV7-7
size: .
J: TRBJ2-5
D: TRBD1
CDR3: CASSLAPTRQGAETQYF
DNA: TGTGCCAGCAGCTTAGCTCCAACAAGACAGGGGGCAGAGACCCAGTACTTC

V: TRBV10-3
size: .
J: TRBJ1-1
D: .
CDR3: CAISEPLNTEAFF
DNA: TGTGCCATCAGTGAGCCATTGAACACTGAAGCTTTCTTT

V: TRBV9
size: .
J: TRBJ2-7
D: TRBD1
CDR3: CASSPTDREEQYF
DNA: TGTGCCAGCAGCCCCACAGACAGGGAAGAGCAGTACTTC

V: TRBV30
size: .
J: TRBJ1-3
D: TRBD1
CDR3: CAWATGVGNTIYF
DNA: TGTGCCTGGGCTACAGGGGTAGGAAACACCATATATTTT

V: TRBV9
size: few
J: TRBJ1-4
D: .
CDR3: CASSEGDARINEKLFF
DNA: TGTGCCAGCAGTGAGGGGGACGCTAGGATTAATGAAAAACTGTTTTTT

V: TRBV9
size: once
J: TRBJ2-6
D: TRBD1
CDR3: CASNQQGGSGANVLTF
DNA: TGTGCCAGCAACCAACAGGGGGGTTCTGGGGCCAACGTCCTGACTTTC

V: TRBV9
size: .
J: TRBJ2-3
D: TRBD1
CDR3: CASSVRGQETDTQYF
DNA: TGTGCCAGCAGCGTAAGGGGACAGGAGACAGATACGCAGTATTTT

V: TRBV27
size: .
J: TRBJ2-2
D: .
CDR3: CASSFRAGELFF
DNA: TGTGCCAGCAGTTTCAGGGCCGGGGAGCTGTTTTTT